This TCR beta chain appears in the sequencing data of a study of regulatory and conventional T cells in RAG deficiency. Blood CD4+ CD25-high CD127-low regulatory T cells supplied the genomic DNA template. Using immunoSEQ multiplex PCR, the repertoire was profiled, and TCRdb retains in-frame clones only, with some absent. Among about 28,000 clones listed, about nine tenths were seen once. This CDR3 spans 13 amino acids. With 0 bases removed from V and 10 bases from J, the gap between germline ends came to 8 bases. CDR1 is SGHRS and CDR2 is YFSETQ in the germline V gene. These same records also appear under a second study, on regulatory T cells. That paper states: Amplification used 52 TRBV primers and 13 TRBJ primers.

The TCR comes from a human donor in good health. Sequencing was carried out using Tregs sorted from blood. J is TRBJ1-6 and V is TRBV5-1; D unresolved. The CDR3 region is CASSLAGSSPLHF. In DNA, the CDR3 is TGCGCCAGCAGCTTGGCCGGCTCCTCACCCCTCCACTTT.